The 27 T cell receptor beta chains below were found in one sample sequenced in a study of blood T cells in healthy people across ages. Next came a second PCR, run for 7 to 11 cycles, which used a sample-barcoded 5' primer along with a J-beta primer mix. Using its own MiXCR run on the 5' RACE reads, TCRdb lists one record per CDR3 protein. The sample yields 630,000 or so distinct CDR3 sequences, 32% seen once. What was sequenced was blood. These receptors were taken from a woman of 80 years or more in good health.

As concerns this clonotype: With a much larger clone just one base away, this may be a read error. V usage is TRBV6-2 or TRBV6-3 and J usage is TRBJ2-7, with a possible D match to TRBD1 (5 bases). Trimming took 6 bases from V and 7 from J, leaving 31 bases between them. The V gene's germline CDR1 is MNHEY and CDR2 SVGEGT. This CDR3 contains 18 residues. The CDR3 region has the DNA TGTGCCAGCAGACCAAACCCGCGACAGTTCCGGAATTACAATGAGCAGTACTTC. Residues: CASRPNPRQFRNYNEQYF.

This clonotype was detected only a few times. Since a much larger clone is just one base distant, this may be a read error. V gene TRBV9 combines with J gene TRBJ2-1; 9 bases are shared with TRBD1. Looked up from germline, CDR1 is SGDLS and CDR2 is YYNGEE. The CDR3 runs 15 residues. Unmatched junction bases numbered 7, after V lost 3 bases and J lost 6 bases. For the CDR3, the DNA is TGTGCCAGCAGCGCGTCGGGACAGGGCTGCAATGAGCAGTTCTTC. Translation: CASSASGQGCNEQFF.

The gene calls are TRBV20-1 and TRBJ2-1; D may match TRBD1 or TRBD2 (5 bases each). Germline V gives CDR1 DFQATT, CDR2 SNEGSKA (reference sequence). Trimming cost V 5 bases and J 7 bases, with 18 bases left between them. This CDR3 contains 14 residues. The CDR3 DNA is TGCAGTGCTGGCTCCGGGACCACCCGGAATGAGCAGTTCTTC. Amino acids: CSAGSGTTRNEQFF.

Worth noting for this clonotype: This may stem from a read error, because a much larger clone lies one nucleotide away. The chain has TRBV6-2 or TRBV6-3 and TRBJ1-2; 7 bases fit TRBD1. With V trimmed by 1 base and J by 10 bases, 9 bases remained unmatched. The CDR3 loop spans 14 amino acids. Germline-derived CDR1 and CDR2 are MNHEY and SVGEGT. CDR3 amino acids: CASSYLDRPGDYTF. The CDR3 coding sequence is TGTGCCAGCAGTTACTTGGACAGGCCAGGAGACTACACCTTC.

This clonotype occurred many times. The rearrangement uses TRBV7-9 and TRBJ2-6, with 8 bases identical to TRBD1. The V and J ends lost 5 bases and 3 bases, in that order; junction bases with no gene match: 6. Germline CDR1 is SEHNR and CDR2 is FQNEAQ (reference sequence). The CDR3 runs to 16 residues. This CDR3 is CASSIHRGYGANVLTF. Written as DNA, the CDR3 is TGTGCCAGCAGCATACACAGGGGGTATGGGGCCAACGTCCTGACTTTC.

This chain uses TRBV29-1 with TRBJ1-4; the D is unclear. Per the germline V gene, CDR1 is SQVTM and CDR2 is ANQGSEA. Trimming stripped 5 bases from V and 3 bases from J, with 13 bases between. CDR3 length equals 14 residues. The CDR3 DNA sequence: TGCAGCGTTAGACACACCTCAGCTAATGAAAAACTGTTTTTT. It codes for CSVRHTSANEKLFF. Filled out from reference TRBV29-1 and TRBJ1-4, the complete variable domain reads SAVISQKPSRDICQRGTSLTIQCQVDSQVTMMFWYRQQPGQSLTLIATANQGSEATYESGFVIDKFPISRPNLTFSTLTVSNMSPEDSSIYLCSVRHTSANEKLFFGSGTQLSVL.

This clonotype was counted a few times. V is TRBV5-5 and J is TRBJ1-1; D gene uncertain. The CDR3 runs 15 residues. Germline values: CDR1 SGHKS, CDR2 YYEKEE (reference sequence). V lost 1 base and J 2 bases, leaving 12 bases between the germline ends. The CDR3 DNA sequence: TGTGCCAGCAGCTTGACACCCGGTTCTAACACTGAAGCTTTCTTT. Translating it yields CASSLTPGSNTEAFF.

This clonotype has a count of ten or more. The chain employs TRBV19 and TRBJ2-1; 8 bases fit TRBD1. Germline trimming cut 6 bases from V and 4 bases from J; bases unmatched to any gene: 14. Germline loops: CDR1 LNHDA, CDR2 SQIVND (reference sequence). This CDR3 is 17 amino acids long. The CDR3 DNA sequence: TGTGCCAGTAGATCCCGCGCGGGACAGGCGACTTACAATGAGCAGTTCTTC. This translates into CASRSRAGQATYNEQFF.

This chain connects TRBV7-6 to TRBJ2-3; D might be TRBD1 or TRBD2, each matching 5 bases. The CDR3 extends over 15 amino acids. In germline, CDR1 is SGHVS, CDR2 FNYEAQ. V lost 2 bases and J 6 bases, leaving 15 bases between the germline ends. CDR3 DNA: TGTGCCAGCAGCTTAAGGCCAGTCGGGACGGATACGCAGTATTTT. Its translation: CASSLRPVGTDTQYF.

The sample holds many counts of this clonotype. It may be a read error: a sequence one base away is much more abundant. The chain couples TRBV15 to TRBJ2-3; the match to TRBD2 covers 10 bases. J lost 6 bases, V lost 2 bases, and 14 bases had no gene match. The germline V gene encodes CDR1 LNHNV and CDR2 YYDKDF (reference sequence). This CDR3 contains 18 residues. CDR3 DNA: TGTGCCACCAGCAGACTTTTTAGCGGGGGGCGGACGGGCGATACGCAGTATTTT. Translated: CATSRLFSGGRTGDTQYF.

This clonotype was observed many times. The J gene is TRBJ1-1, the V gene TRBV12-3 or TRBV12-4; perhaps TRBD1 as D (6 bases). V lost 2 bases and J 2 bases, leaving 15 bases between the germline ends. The CDR3 sequence is 16 residues long. This chain's CDR3 is CASSLSPGTLNTEAFF. CDR3 DNA sequence: TGTGCCAGCAGTTTAAGCCCCGGGACACTCAACACTGAAGCTTTCTTT.

The V and J genes are TRBV7-8 and TRBJ1-6, with unresolved D. V lost 6 bases and J lost 14, with 17 bases in between. The CDR3 sequence is 13 residues long. CDR1 is SGHVS, CDR2 FQNEAQ, per germline. This CDR3 is CASSPALFSTLHF. CDR3 DNA sequence: TGTGCCAGCAGTCCGGCCCTTTTTTCGACCCTCCACTTT.

The chain uses TRBV20-1 and TRBJ2-5, with TRBD2 matching 7 bases. The end of the DNA is better explained by TRBJ2-7, so the J call may be wrong. CDR3 length: 14 amino acids. From germline, CDR1 is DFQATT and CDR2 SNEGSKA (reference sequence). CDR3 amino acids: CSARAGTTRGEQYF. The CDR3 coding sequence is TGCAGTGCTAGAGCCGGGACTACCCGAGGCGAGCAGTACTTC.

On this clonotype itself: One end of the junction is discordant with germline, which a read error may explain. This rearrangement joins TRBV5-1 to TRBJ2-5, with a tentative D call TRBD1 (5 bases). The germline V gene encodes CDR1 SGHRS and CDR2 YFSETQ. The CDR3 extends over 16 amino acids. CDR3 sequence reads: CAGSLTGLGHDNEQYF. CDR3 bases: TGCGCCGGCAGCCTAACCGGGCTAGGACACGACAATGAGCAGTACTTC.

J is TRBJ2-7 and V is TRBV20-1; possibly TRBD2 for D (5 bases). CDR1 is DFQATT, CDR2 SNEGSKA, per germline (reference sequence). The CDR3 has 14 residues. V dropped 5 bases and J dropped 6 bases, with 20 bases sitting between them. The CDR3 spells CSASRTSVIGEQYF. The DNA of the CDR3 is TGCAGTGCTTCCCGGACTTCTGTAATCGGCGAGCAGTACTTC.

The rearrangement joins TRBV20-1 to TRBJ1-1, with unresolved D. The germline V gene encodes CDR1 DFQATT and CDR2 SNEGSKA (reference sequence). Trimming took 5 bases from V and 1 from J, leaving 11 bases between them. This CDR3 contains 13 residues. The CDR3 nucleotides read TGCAGTGCTTACCGGGAAGAGAACACTGAAGCTTTCTTT. Amino acids: CSAYREENTEAFF.

This clonotype was seen more than once but under ten times. This chain joins TRBV2 and TRBJ1-1, with D possibly matching TRBD1 (6 bases). The germline CDR1 and CDR2 sequences are SNHLY and FYNNEI. Trimming cost V 4 bases and J 6 bases, with 9 bases left between them. The length of the CDR3 is 12 residues. The CDR3 bases are TGTGCCAGCAGTGGCAGGGGACCTGAAGCTTTCTTT. Its protein product is CASSGRGPEAFF.

This clonotype was counted a few times. The V call is TRBV7-2, the J call TRBJ2-5; 8 nucleotides match TRBD1. CDR1 and CDR2 (germline): SGHTA, FQGNSA. J lost 4 bases, V lost 1 base, and 5 bases had no gene match. The CDR3 totals 15 residues. The DNA of the CDR3 is TGTGCCAGCAGCTTAGTAGGCAGGGGGCTAGAGACCCAGTACTTC. Translated, it gives CASSLVGRGLETQYF.

With respect to this clonotype: This clone may be a read error of a much larger clone one base away. The rearrangement links TRBV5-6 to TRBJ2-5; 9 bases fit TRBD1. The CDR3 length is 16 residues. Germline V gene data show CDR1 as SGHDT and CDR2 as YYEEEE. After removal of 0 bases from V and 9 bases from J, the junction contained 12 bases not matched to a gene. CDR3 in amino acids: CASSLVVDRGFVAQYF. Here the CDR3 DNA reads TGTGCCAGCAGCTTGGTCGTGGACAGGGGTTTTGTGGCCCAGTACTTC.

This clonotype occurred a few times. The rearrangement uses TRBV29-1 and TRBJ1-1; D gene ambiguous. Trimming took 7 bases from V and 3 from J, leaving 12 bases between them. Germline assignment: CDR1 SQVTM and CDR2 ANQGSEA. The CDR3 totals 12 residues. The CDR3 DNA sequence: TGCAGCGCCACACCAGAGTACACTGAAGCTTTCTTT. Encoded protein: CSATPEYTEAFF.

This clonotype was seen ten or more times. The genes are TRBV6-2 or TRBV6-3 and TRBJ1-2; 9 bases map to TRBD1. V dropped 1 base and J dropped 8; count of bases not matched to a gene: 5. Germline values: CDR1 MNHEY, CDR2 SVGEGT. This CDR3 has 14 residues. The CDR3 region has the DNA TGTGCCAGCAGTTACTTCGGACAGGGGTACGGCTACACCTTC. This translates into CASSYFGQGYGYTF.

This clonotype came up many times. This chain joins TRBV6-1 and TRBJ1-6; D might be TRBD1 (5 bases). CDR3 length equals 19 residues. Germline-derived CDR1 and CDR2 are MNHNS and SASEGT. V dropped 5 bases and J dropped 0 bases, with 20 bases sitting between them. CDR3 protein: CASSNVGGQFRSYNSPLHF. CDR3 bases: TGTGCCAGCAGTAATGTCGGCGGACAATTTCGCTCCTATAATTCACCCCTCCACTTT.

Note on this clonotype: This may be a read error, as it is one base from a much larger clone. The rearrangement links TRBV20-1 to TRBJ2-3; TRBD1 agrees at 11 bases. The germline V gene has CDR1 DFQATT and CDR2 SNEGSKA (reference sequence). V lost 3 bases and J lost 6; bases outside the gene matches: 8. The CDR3 has 15 amino acids. CDR3 loop: CSASSGQGAGDTQYF. The CDR3 DNA is TGCAGTGCTAGCTCCGGACAGGGGGCAGGTGATACGCAGTATTTT.

In its sample, this clonotype was seen many times. As DNA, the CDR3 is TGCGCCAGCAGCAGGGGGTTCCAGGGCGAGCAGTTCTTC. It is translated as CASSRGFQGEQFF. V gene TRBV5-1 combines with J gene TRBJ2-1; tentative D call: TRBD1 (6 bases). The CDR3 covers 13 residues. V was clipped by 4 bases and J by 10 bases, with 15 bases between them. The germline CDR1 and CDR2 sequences are SGHRS and YFSETQ.

About this clonotype itself: A much larger clone differs by one base, so this may be a read error. The chain has TRBV20-1 and TRBJ2-1; D perhaps matches TRBD2 (6 bases). Germline loops: CDR1 DFQATT, CDR2 SNEGSKA (reference sequence). The CDR3 runs to 14 residues. Trimming took 0 bases from V and 8 from J, leaving 14 bases between them. For the CDR3, the DNA is TGCAGTGCTAGAGATTCAAGGAGGGGCGATGAGCAGTTCTTC. Translated, it gives CSARDSRRGDEQFF.

This sequence joins TRBV12-3 or TRBV12-4 and TRBJ1-5; 7 nucleotides match TRBD1. The CDR3 runs 15 residues. The trim removed 6 bases at V and 6 bases at J, leaving 11 bases unmatched. The CDR3 DNA reads as TGTGCCAGCAGCCCAGGGGGGGGAACGGGTCAGCCCCAGCATTTT. This sequence encodes CASSPGGGTGQPQHF.

This clonotype appeared once. This sequence joins TRBV7-9 and TRBJ2-4; weak D call: TRBD2 (6 bases). The closer fit of TRBJ2-5 to the DNA end suggests the J call may be wrong. The CDR3 contains 16 residues. Germline-derived CDR1 and CDR2 are SEHNR and FQNEAQ (reference sequence). The CDR3 DNA sequence: TGTGCCAGCAGCTTAGGGGCCGGGACTCCTATTGAGACCCAGTACTTC. Translated, it gives CASSLGAGTPIETQYF.